A single sample gave rise to the 32 T cell receptor beta chains below, sequenced in a study of blood T cells in healthy people across ages. The second PCR ran roughly 6 to 11 cycles with a sample-barcoded 5' primer and J-beta primers. TCRdb called the 5' RACE reads again in MiXCR, with one record for every CDR3 protein. The data contain hundreds of thousands of distinct CDR3 sequences, over 40% of them singletons. The sequencing sample was made of blood. The receptors derive from a woman aged 80 or over in good health.

The genes are TRBV18 and TRBJ2-5; a weak D match, TRBD2 (6 bases). The end of the DNA is better explained by TRBJ2-7, so the J call may be wrong. CDR1 and CDR2 from the germline V gene are KGHSH and LQKENI. The CDR3 consists of 16 residues. The CDR3 DNA is TGTGCCAGCTCACCACCCGGTGCCGGCCGGGAGTCCGAGCAGTACTTC. It encodes CASSPPGAGRESEQYF.

This clonotype was picked up a small number of times. This rearrangement joins TRBV4-1 to TRBJ2-7, with D perhaps matching TRBD1 or TRBD2 (5 bases each). Germline-derived CDR1 and CDR2 are MGHRA and YSYEKL. The CDR3 has 15 residues. Trimming shortened V by 1 base and J by 3 bases, and 13 bases separated the two germline ends. The CDR3 nucleotides are TGCGCCAGCAGCCAAGGGGCAGGGAGAATCTACGAGCAGTACTTC. Translating gives CASSQGAGRIYEQYF.

This clonotype was recorded many times. The chain carries TRBV6-6 and TRBJ2-1, with TRBD2 as a possible D gene (6 bases). This CDR3 has 16 amino acids. V was trimmed by 7 bases and J by 10 bases, leaving 26 bases between them. Looked up from germline, CDR1 is MNHNY and CDR2 is SVGAGI (reference sequence). CDR3 residues: CASTNPRGLAGREQFF. Here the CDR3 DNA reads TGTGCCAGCACCAACCCCAGAGGTTTGGCGGGGAGGGAGCAGTTCTTC.

This clonotype occurred a few times. CDR3 sequence (DNA): TGTGCCAGCAGCGGGACAGGGGGAAGCTACGAGCAGTACTTC. Translating gives CASSGTGGSYEQYF. The chain uses TRBV6-4 and TRBJ2-7; 11 bases are shared with TRBD1. The germline V gene has CDR1 MRHNA and CDR2 SNTAGT. J lost 3 bases, V lost 6 bases, and 4 bases had no gene match. This CDR3 contains 14 residues.

The chain combines TRBV5-6 with TRBJ2-3, with D possibly matching TRBD1 (6 bases). The CDR3 consists of 16 residues. Germline-derived CDR1 and CDR2 are SGHDT and YYEEEE. Trimming took off 3 bases at V and 5 bases at J, with 19 bases between the two ends. CDR3 region: CASSSGTRPKGDTQYF. The DNA of the CDR3 is TGTGCCAGCAGCTCCGGGACACGACCGAAGGGAGATACGCAGTATTTT.

J is TRBJ2-1 and V is TRBV6-6; 7 nucleotides align to TRBD1. The CDR3 contains 16 residues. Germline V gene lookup returns CDR1 MNHNY and CDR2 SVGAGI (reference sequence). The V segment lost 2 bases and the J segment 2 bases; nucleotides outside the gene matches: 6. CDR3 DNA: TGTGCCAGCAGTTACGCAGGGGGTAGCGCCTACAATGAGCAGTTCTTC. Its protein is CASSYAGGSAYNEQFF.

This sequence joins TRBV10-1 and TRBJ2-3; TRBD2 agrees at 7 bases. The CDR3 is 16 amino acids. Germline assignment: CDR1 WNHNN and CDR2 SYGVQD (reference sequence). The trim removed 2 bases at V and 2 bases at J, leaving 7 bases unmatched. The CDR3 sequence: CASSEATGGLTDTQYF. DNA for the CDR3: TGCGCCAGCAGTGAGGCTACGGGAGGCCTCACAGATACGCAGTATTTT.

In the case of this clonotype: This clone may be a read error of a much larger clone one base away. The chain combines TRBV5-1 with TRBJ1-2; D perhaps matches TRBD1 (5 bases). Germline values: CDR1 SGHRS, CDR2 YFSETQ. This CDR3 has 17 amino acids. This CDR3 reads CAGSLGNPGRLDYGYTF. The CDR3 bases are TGCGCCGGCAGCTTGGGTAATCCAGGGAGGCTAGACTATGGCTACACCTTC.

This chain uses TRBV5-1 with TRBJ2-1; 7 bases are shared with TRBD2. The germline gives CDR1 SGHRS, CDR2 YFSETQ. V lost 0 bases to trimming and J lost 0 bases; unmatched junction nucleotides: 3. The CDR3 has 16 amino acids. CDR3 loop: CASSLASGVSYNEQFF. DNA for the CDR3: TGCGCCAGCAGCTTGGCCAGCGGGGTCTCCTACAATGAGCAGTTCTTC. The variable domain in full, with the rest retrieved from reference TRBV5-1 and TRBJ2-1, is KAGVTQTPRYLIKTRGQQVTLSCSPISGHRSVSWYQQTPGQGLQFLFEYFSETQRNKGNFPGRFSGRQFSNSRSEMNVSTLELGDSALYLCASSLASGVSYNEQFFGPGTRLTVL.

The V call is TRBV6-6, the J call TRBJ2-5; a weak D match, TRBD2 (5 bases). This CDR3 contains 15 residues. Trimming shortened V by 6 bases and J by 5 bases, and 19 bases separated the two germline ends. In germline, CDR1 is MNHNY, CDR2 SVGAGI (reference sequence). CDR3 in DNA: TGTGCCAGCAGGAGGGAAAAGGGCCATTGGGAGACCCAGTACTTC. Encoded protein: CASRREKGHWETQYF.

Remarks on this clonotype: With a much larger clone just one base away, this may be a read error. The chain is built from TRBV2 and TRBJ2-5; D ambiguous. The CDR3 runs 11 residues. CDR1 and CDR2 from the germline V gene are SNHLY and FYNNEI. V gave up 10 bases and J gave up 1 base, with 7 bases separating them. This CDR3 reads CANTFQETQYF. The CDR3 bases are TGTGCCAACACCTTCCAAGAGACCCAGTACTTC.

This chain links TRBV14 with TRBJ2-5; TRBD2 matches 7 bases. The V segment lost 0 bases and the J segment 6 bases; nucleotides outside the gene matches: 10. Looked up from germline, CDR1 is SGHDN and CDR2 is FVKESK. The CDR3 totals 16 residues. CDR3 DNA sequence: TGTGCCAGCAGCCAAGATTACCGAGCGGGACTCAAGACCCAGTACTTC. It translates to CASSQDYRAGLKTQYF.

This clonotype was observed once. A read error may be the cause here, since a much bigger clone is one base away. The V call is TRBV27, the J call TRBJ2-7, with a tentative D call TRBD2 (5 bases). Germline V CDR1 and CDR2: MNHEY, SMNVEV (reference sequence). This CDR3 spans 14 amino acids. Trimming pared 2 bases from V and 4 bases from J, leaving 12 bases between. CDR3 nucleotide sequence: TGTGCCAGCAGTTTAGCTCTACGGGAATACGAGCAGTACTTC. Amino acid sequence: CASSLALREYEQYF.

The CDR3 nucleotides are TGTGCCAGCAGCCATACTAGCGGGAGCACCGGGGAGCTGTTTTTT. It translates to CASSHTSGSTGELFF. This rearrangement joins TRBV7-3 to TRBJ2-2; 11 positions match TRBD2. Germline loops: CDR1 SGHTA, CDR2 FQGTGA. With 5 bases clipped from V and 4 bases from J, the junction kept 3 bases outside the gene matches. The CDR3 is 15 residues long.

The chain couples TRBV7-9 to TRBJ2-1; D is perhaps TRBD1 (6 bases). Trimming left V 3 bases short and J 11 bases short, with 8 bases between. CDR1 is SEHNR and CDR2 is FQNEAQ in the germline V gene (reference sequence). This CDR3 has 11 residues. The CDR3 loop is CASSFGTQQFF. The CDR3 bases are TGTGCCAGCAGCTTTGGGACACAGCAGTTCTTC.

Comment on this clonotype: A read error is possible here, since a much larger clone lies one base away. The chain combines TRBV7-8 with TRBJ2-1; 7 bases map to TRBD1. The trim removed 5 bases at V and 6 bases at J, leaving 10 bases unmatched. Germline values: CDR1 SGHVS, CDR2 FQNEAQ. The CDR3 covers 15 residues. The CDR3 loop reads CASSRIGTVCNEQFF. CDR3 sequence (DNA): TGTGCCAGCAGCCGCATCGGGACAGTTTGCAATGAGCAGTTCTTC.

V and J are TRBV21-1 and TRBJ2-1; the table gives TRBD1 as D, unverified against the DNA. TRBV21-1 is shown as a pseudogene. This CDR3 is built from 16 residues. The DNA for the CDR3 is TGTGCCAGCAGCAAAGAGGGCCGACAGGGTTGGGATGAGCAGTTCTTC. This sequence encodes CASSKEGRQGWDEQFF.

This clonotype appeared a few times. This rearrangement joins TRBV12-3 or TRBV12-4 to TRBJ2-5, with 8 bases fitting TRBD1. The J call may not be correct, given that the DNA end is closer to TRBJ2-7. This CDR3 is built from 15 residues. The CDR3 here is CASTKDRGLPYEQYF. CDR3 nucleotides: TGTGCCAGCACCAAAGACAGGGGCCTTCCCTACGAGCAGTACTTC.

This clonotype was seen repeatedly, ten times or more. This may arise from a read error, as a much more abundant clone is one base away. The chain recombines TRBV6-5 with TRBJ2-1; 7 bases are a match to TRBD2. With 7 bases clipped from V and 7 bases from J, the junction kept 10 bases outside the gene matches. Germline CDR1 reads MNHEY; CDR2 reads SVGAGI. The CDR3 sequence is 14 residues long. For the CDR3, the DNA is TGTGCCAGCAAAGCGACTAGCCGGCGGAATGAGCAGTTCTTC. This encodes CASKATSRRNEQFF.

This clonotype has a count of ten or more. The chain has TRBV20-1 and TRBJ2-1, with TRBD1 as a possible D gene (7 bases). In germline, CDR1 is DFQATT, CDR2 SNEGSKA (reference sequence). This CDR3 is 14 amino acids long. Trimming pared 3 bases from V and 8 bases from J, leaving 17 bases between. CDR3 bases: TGCAGTGCTAGGGATCCTCAGGGGGGCGATGAGCAGTTCTTC. Its translation: CSARDPQGGDEQFF.

The table lists this clonotype with a count of one. This CDR3 is CSAQTIGQGNQPQHF. DNA for the CDR3: TGCAGTGCTCAAACCATAGGACAGGGCAATCAGCCCCAGCATTTT. The chain is built from TRBV20-1 and TRBJ1-5, with 7 positions matching TRBD1. The CDR3 consists of 15 residues. Per the germline V gene, CDR1 is DFQATT and CDR2 is SNEGSKA (reference sequence). V lost 5 bases and J lost 2; bases outside the gene matches: 9.

V usage is TRBV12-3 or TRBV12-4 and J usage is TRBJ1-2, with D unresolved. Trimming pared 7 bases from V and 4 bases from J, leaving 10 bases between. The CDR3 covers 12 residues. The CDR3 protein is CASTQDPYGYTF. For the CDR3, the DNA is TGTGCCAGCACTCAGGATCCCTATGGCTACACCTTC.

This clonotype occurred many times. The chain combines TRBV12-3 or TRBV12-4 with TRBJ2-1; unclear D gene. The CDR3 covers 15 residues. V lost 3 bases and J lost 9, with 18 bases in between. In nucleotides, the CDR3 is TGTGCCAGCAGTTTTTTTTATTCGGCGGCGGTTGAGCAGTTCTTC. As protein: CASSFFYSAAVEQFF.

The rearrangement joins TRBV20-1 to TRBJ1-4; D may be TRBD1 (5 bases). Trimming cost V 6 bases and J 7 bases, with 15 bases left between them. This CDR3 spans 13 amino acids. The germline V gene has CDR1 DFQATT and CDR2 SNEGSKA (reference sequence). The CDR3, as DNA: TGCAGTGCCACACAGGCGGTCGGTGAAAAACTGTTTTTT. It specifies CSATQAVGEKLFF.

V is TRBV5-1 and J is TRBJ2-2; D possibly matches TRBD1 or TRBD2 (5 bases each). Per germline, CDR1 SGHRS and CDR2 YFSETQ. This CDR3 has 14 amino acids. V was shortened by 4 bases and J by 4 bases, with 11 bases between the two germline ends. The CDR3 DNA follows: TGCGCCAGCAGCCGGGACGGGCCCACCGGGGAGCTGTTTTTT. Translation gives CASSRDGPTGELFF.

V and J are TRBV7-3 and TRBJ2-3; possible D gene TRBD2, 5 bases. This CDR3 contains 14 residues. V lost 1 base to trimming and J lost 6 bases, with 11 bases between them. Germline CDR1 and CDR2: SGHTA and FQGTGA. The DNA for the CDR3 is TGTGCCAGCAGCTTAAGGTCTAGCATCGATACGCAGTATTTT. This codes for CASSLRSSIDTQYF.

This clonotype was found a few times. The CDR3 DNA reads as TGTGCCAGCAGTTTTCTCGGGGGGAGCTACAATGAGCAGTACTTC. Translated, it gives CASSFLGGSYNEQYF. This rearrangement joins TRBV27 to TRBJ2-1; 7 bases match TRBD2. The end of the DNA aligns better with TRBJ2-7, so the J call may be wrong. There are 15 residues in the CDR3. CDR1 and CDR2 from the germline V gene are MNHEY and SMNVEV (reference sequence).

This chain joins TRBV11-2 and TRBJ2-7; 7 positions agree with TRBD2. With the DNA end fitting TRBJ2-4 better, the J assignment may be wrong. CDR1 and CDR2 from the germline V gene are SGHAT and FQNNGV. CDR3 length: 17 residues. CDR3 in DNA: TGTGCCAGCAGCCCCCAACTAGCGAGTGGTGGCAAAAACATTCAGTACTTC. Protein product: CASSPQLASGGKNIQYF.

As regards this clonotype: A much larger clone differs from this one at a single base, so this may be a read error. The rearrangement joins TRBV28 to TRBJ2-1; 8 bases map to TRBD2. The J call may be faulty, since TRBJ2-7 better matches the DNA end. The CDR3 length is 15 residues. Germline-derived CDR1 and CDR2 are MDHEN and SYDVKM. The CDR3: CAGSGAGTSIYEQYF. CDR3 DNA: TGTGCCGGCAGTGGGGCCGGGACTAGTATCTACGAGCAGTACTTC.

The chain couples TRBV10-1 to TRBJ2-2, with 7 bases lining up with TRBD2. CDR1 is WNHNN and CDR2 is SYGVQD in the germline V gene (reference sequence). CDR3 length: 15 residues. The V gene end was trimmed by 6 bases and the J gene end by 7 bases; junction bases not matched to a gene: 11. CDR3 amino acids: CASSKLPGGDGELFF. As DNA, the CDR3 is TGCGCCAGCAGCAAACTACCGGGGGGTGACGGGGAGCTGTTTTTT.

In its sample, this clonotype was seen many times. This chain connects TRBV20-1 to TRBJ1-1; maybe TRBD1 (6 bases). V was clipped by 3 bases and J by 5 bases, with 10 bases between them. The CDR3 sequence is 12 residues long. Germline-derived CDR1 and CDR2 are DFQATT and SNEGSKA (reference sequence). CDR3 protein: CSASAGVTEAFF. The CDR3 DNA follows: TGCAGTGCTAGTGCAGGGGTAACTGAAGCTTTCTTT.

The chain is built from TRBV7-2 and TRBJ1-1; the match to TRBD1 covers 7 bases. Germline values: CDR1 SGHTA, CDR2 FQGNSA. After removal of 5 bases from V and 6 bases from J, the junction contained 9 bases not matched to a gene. The CDR3 length is 14 residues. DNA of the CDR3: TGTGCCAGCAGCCTGATCGGGACAGTTTCTGAAGCTTTCTTT. Its protein product is CASSLIGTVSEAFF.